This TCR beta chain was recorded in a study of blood T cell repertoires in COVID-19. Overall study: Researchers got acute and convalescent COVID-19 samples from the United States, Italy and Spain. T cells, B-cell-depleted T cells, or PBMCs supplied cDNA or gDNA.

Per the original methods: Estimation of nucleated cell counts was performed using reference gene primer amplification. Sequenced by immunoSEQ multiplex PCR; TCRdb stores in-frame clones only, minus some. Clonal size and the V and J genes are those of that table, whereas D and trimming came from the DNA. The sample yields approximately 100,000 clones, more than 75% seen once. V dropped 2 bases and J dropped 1 base, with 9 bases sitting between them. CDR1 is ENHRY, CDR2 SYGVKD, per germline. CDR3 length: 14 residues. This chain connects TRBV10-3 to TRBJ2-7, with D hard to call. The sequencing sample was made of peripheral blood. The source of this sequence is a man aged 45-60 years with acute or convalescent COVID-19. The CDR3 protein is CAISEPTRSYEQYF. CDR3 nucleotides: TGTGCCATCAGTGAGCCGACACGTTCCTACGAGCAGTACTTC.